A selection of T cell receptor beta chains follows, all from one sample in a study of blood T cell repertoires in COVID-19. TCRdb's table, derived via immunoSEQ multiplex PCR, lists solely in-frame clones and lacks some. The sample has under 95,000 clones, roughly 89% seen once. The specimen was peripheral blood. The receptors here all came from a man in his 60s with acute or convalescent COVID-19. The CDR3 runs from the conserved cysteine through the conserved F or W. The D gene is left open where the match is weak. Clone size is given for some rows only: seen once, a few or many times, or a class if the clone is expanded.

TRBV5-4	TRBD1	TRBJ1-5	once	TGTGCCAGCAGCCCAGGGACAGGTAGCAATCAGCCCCAGCATTTT	CASSPGTGSNQPQHF
TRBV7-8	NA	TRBJ1-4	NA	TGTGCCAGCAGCCAAGAGGATGAGGCTAATGAAAAACTGTTTTTT	CASSQEDEANEKLFF
TRBV30	NA	TRBJ1-4	NA	TGTGCCTGGAGTTCAGGGCTCTCAAATGAAAAACTGTTTTTT	CAWSSGLSNEKLFF
TRBV7-7	NA	TRBJ2-3	NA	TGTGCCAGCAGCTTAGGAGTATCTAGCACAGATACGCAGTATTTT	CASSLGVSSTDTQYF
TRBV15	NA	TRBJ2-3	NA	TGTGCCACCAGCAGAGGGCGGGGCGCGGGAGATACGCAGTATTTT	CATSRGRGAGDTQYF
TRBV7-2	TRBD1	TRBJ1-5	NA	TGTGCCAGCAGTCCACAGGGGGCAGGACAGCCCCAGCATTTT	CASSPQGAGQPQHF
TRBV27	NA	TRBJ2-7	NA	TGTGCCACCACGAAGGAACAGGGACCTTCCTACGAGCAGTACTTC	CATTKEQGPSYEQYF
TRBV11-2	NA	TRBJ1-1	NA	TGTGCCAGCAGCTTAGAAAGGTGGCAGGGACTGGAAGCTTTCTTT	CASSLERWQGLEAFF
TRBV6-5	NA	TRBJ1-1	NA	TGTGCCAGCAGTCCTGGGGGGGGGAGAACCACTGAAGCTTTCTTT	CASSPGGGRTTEAFF
TRBV4-3	NA	TRBJ1-5	NA	TGCGCCAGCAGCCAAGACGTGGCGGCTATCAATCAGCCCCAGCATTTT	CASSQDVAAINQPQHF
TRBV5-1	NA	TRBJ2-1	NA	TGCGCCAGCAGCTTGGACCAGGGGTCCTACAATGAGCAGTTCTTC	CASSLDQGSYNEQFF
TRBV25-1	NA	TRBJ1-1	NA	TGTGCCAGCAGTGACTTGCCGGGGAGCACGCGAAACACTGAAGCTTTCTTT	CASSDLPGSTRNTEAFF
TRBV9	NA	TRBJ1-1	NA	TGTGCCAGCAGCGTAGAACAAAACACTGAAGCTTTCTTT	CASSVEQNTEAFF
TRBV6-5	NA	TRBJ1-1	once	TGTGCCAGCACCACGACAGAGAACACTGAAGCTTTCTTT	CASTTTENTEAFF
TRBV7-2	NA	TRBJ2-5	NA	TGTGCCAGCAGCTTAGGACTGACTAGGGGAAAGACCCAGTACTTC	CASSLGLTRGKTQYF
TRBV7-2	TRBD2	TRBJ2-2	NA	TGTGCCAGCAGCCGGGGGGAGTCCGGGGAGCTGTTTTTT	CASSRGESGELFF
TRBV2	TRBD1	TRBJ1-1	NA	TGTGCCAGCAGTGAGACAGGGATGAACACTGAAGCTTTCTTT	CASSETGMNTEAFF
TRBV20-1	TRBD1	TRBJ2-7	NA	TGCAGTGCTAGTGGGGACAGGGGTCGCCCTCCTTACGAGCAGTACTTC	CSASGDRGRPPYEQYF
TRBV9	NA	TRBJ1-2	NA	TGTGCCAGCAGCGTAGAGGGGGATAACTATGGCTACACCTTC	CASSVEGDNYGYTF
TRBV27	TRBD2	TRBJ2-5	NA	TGTGCCAGCAGTTCACTTCTAGCGGGGGGAGAGACCCAGTACTTC	CASSSLLAGGETQYF
TRBV5-4	TRBD1	TRBJ2-2	NA	TGTGCCAGCAGCTTGGGGGCAGGGGGCGCGAACACCGGGGAGCTGTTTTTT	CASSLGAGGANTGELFF
TRBV3-1/TRBV3-2	NA	TRBJ1-2	few	TGTGCCAGCAGCTTAGGTCGGGGGTCCTATGGCTACACCTTC	CASSLGRGSYGYTF
TRBV12-3/TRBV12-4	NA	TRBJ2-7	NA	TGTGCCAGCAGTCCCGGACTTGGCTACGAGCAGTACTTC	CASSPGLGYEQYF
TRBV5-4	TRBD1	TRBJ1-4	NA	TGTGCCAGCAGCCCAGGGGGTGGTAATGAAAAACTGTTTTTT	CASSPGGGNEKLFF
TRBV4-2	NA	TRBJ1-1	NA	TGTGCCAGCACGCCCCGGGGAGGGAACACTGAAGCTTTCTTT	CASTPRGGNTEAFF
TRBV25-1	NA	TRBJ1-1	NA	TGTGCCAGCACTAGACAGGCGGGCACTGAAGCTTTCTTT	CASTRQAGTEAFF